This T cell receptor beta chain was recorded in a study of shared clonotypes between healthy human individuals. Findings of the study overall: Although depth was large, rarefaction showed that sequencing of the sorted subsets was incomplete.

Germline-derived CDR1 and CDR2 are SGHTA and FQGNSA. The CDR3 is 14 amino acids. Losses at the gene ends were 5 bases for V and 3 bases for J; bases not matched to a gene: 6. The table came from immunoSEQ multiplex PCR; TCRdb's copy has only in-frame clones and leaves some out. Of over 1.5 million clones listed, about 98% are singletons. Remarks on this clone: Its matching antigen is unknown.

This chain joins TRBV7-2 and TRBJ1-2; TRBD1 matches 7 bases. Sequencing was performed on naive CD4+ T cells sorted from blood. As to subset: CD45RA+ positively selected. The clonotype comes from a man younger than 45 in good health. CDR3 sequence (DNA): TGTGCCAGCAGCAAGGACAGGATCGACTATGGCTACACCTTC. This translates into CASSKDRIDYGYTF. Full variable domain (rest looked up from reference TRBV7-2 and TRBJ1-2): GAGVSQSPSNKVTEKGKDVELRCDPISGHTALYWYRQSLGQGLEFLIYFQGNSAPDKSGLPSDRFSAERTGGSVSTLTIQRTQQEDSAVYLCASSKDRIDYGYTFGSGTRLTVV.